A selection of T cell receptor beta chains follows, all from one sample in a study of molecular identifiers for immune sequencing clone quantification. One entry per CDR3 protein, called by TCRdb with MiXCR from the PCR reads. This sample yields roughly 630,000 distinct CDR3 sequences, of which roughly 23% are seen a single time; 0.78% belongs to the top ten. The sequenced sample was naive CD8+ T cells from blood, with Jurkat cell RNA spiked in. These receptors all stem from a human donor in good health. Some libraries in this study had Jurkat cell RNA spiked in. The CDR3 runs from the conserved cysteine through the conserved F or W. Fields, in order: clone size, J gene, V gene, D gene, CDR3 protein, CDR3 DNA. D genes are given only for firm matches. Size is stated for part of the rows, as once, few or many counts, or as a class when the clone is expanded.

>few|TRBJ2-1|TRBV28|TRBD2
CASRGRRGVGNEQFF
TGTGCCAGCAGGGGAAGACGGGGGGTAGGGAATGAGCAGTTCTTC
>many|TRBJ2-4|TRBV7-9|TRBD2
CASSLAGGGAKDIQYF
TGTGCCAGCAGCTTAGCGGGCGGGGGAGCTAAGGACATTCAGTACTTC
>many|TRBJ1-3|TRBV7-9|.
CASSLASSSGNTIYF
TGTGCCAGCAGCTTAGCTTCCAGCTCTGGAAACACCATATATTTT
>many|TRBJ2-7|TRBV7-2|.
CASSLGLGGAYEQYF
TGTGCCAGCAGCCTCGGACTAGGGGGGGCCTACGAGCAGTACTTC
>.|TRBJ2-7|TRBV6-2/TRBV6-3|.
CASSYTWTAYSYEQYF
TGTGCCAGCAGTTATACTTGGACAGCCTACTCCTACGAGCAGTACTTC
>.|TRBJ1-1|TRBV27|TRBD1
CAARPSGQPEASF
TGTGCCGCCCGACCCTCGGGACAGCCAGAAGCTTCCTTT
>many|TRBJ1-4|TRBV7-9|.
CASSSNRDLLFF
TGTGCCAGCAGCTCCAATAGGGACCTACTGTTTTTT
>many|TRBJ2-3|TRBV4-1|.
CASSQAGVSTDTQYF
TGCGCCAGCAGCCAAGCCGGGGTTAGCACAGATACGCAGTATTTT
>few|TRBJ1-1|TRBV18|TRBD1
CTSSAPDRRNTEAFF
TGTACCAGCTCCGCTCCGGACAGGCGGAACACTGAAGCTTTCTTT
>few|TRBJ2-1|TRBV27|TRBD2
CASSIKRGAYNEQFF
TGTGCCAGCAGTATCAAGCGGGGGGCATACAATGAGCAGTTCTTC
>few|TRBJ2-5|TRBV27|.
CASSFKSSGRQETQYF
TGTGCCAGCAGTTTTAAGTCCTCGGGGAGGCAAGAGACCCAGTACTTC
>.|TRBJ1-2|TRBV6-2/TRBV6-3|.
CASSGRDTNYGYTF
TGTGCCAGCAGTGGACGGGACACTAACTATGGCTACACCTTC
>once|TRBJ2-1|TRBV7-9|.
CASATDLSYNEQLF
TGTGCCAGCGCGACAGACCTTTCCTACAATGAGCAGCTCTTC
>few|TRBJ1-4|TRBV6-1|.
CASNPVVLGEKLFF
TGTGCCAGCAATCCCGTCGTTTTGGGGGAAAAACTGTTTTTT
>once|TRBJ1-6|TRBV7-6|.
CASRARLASSYNSPLHF
TGTGCCAGCCGCGCACGCCTGGCAAGCTCCTATAATTCACCCCTCCACTTT
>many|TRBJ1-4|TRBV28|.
CASSPGAGSDEKLFF
TGTGCCAGCAGTCCGGGCGCGGGGTCAGATGAAAAACTGTTTTTT
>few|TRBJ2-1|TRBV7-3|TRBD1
CASSRTAGGYNEQFF
TGTGCCAGCAGCCGAACGGCAGGGGGCTACAATGAGCAGTTCTTC
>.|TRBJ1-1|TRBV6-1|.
CASSEGGSRTEAFF
TGTGCCAGCAGTGAAGGGGGATCGCGCACTGAAGCTTTCTTT
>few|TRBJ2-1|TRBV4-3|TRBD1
CASSQEIGGQGATNEQFF
TGCGCCAGCAGCCAAGAAATTGGGGGACAGGGGGCTACGAATGAGCAGTTCTTC
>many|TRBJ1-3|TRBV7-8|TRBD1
CASSPIYTGGSGNTIYF
TGTGCCAGCAGCCCAATATATACAGGGGGCTCTGGAAACACCATATATTTT
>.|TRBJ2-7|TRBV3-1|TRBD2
CASSQATAGASYEQYF
TGTGCCAGCAGCCAAGCGACAGCGGGGGCTTCCTACGAGCAGTACTTC
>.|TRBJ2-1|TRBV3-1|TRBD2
CASSQETSGNYNEQFF
TGTGCCAGCAGCCAAGAAACCAGCGGGAACTACAATGAGCAGTTCTTC
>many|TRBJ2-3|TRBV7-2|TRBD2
CASTGTSGGFTDTQYF
TGTGCCAGCACCGGGACTAGCGGGGGATTCACAGATACGCAGTATTTT
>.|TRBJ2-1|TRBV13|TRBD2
CASSEGLAGGSEQFF
TGTGCCAGCAGCGAGGGACTAGCGGGAGGATCTGAGCAGTTCTTC
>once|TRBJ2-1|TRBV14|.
CASSPSLPGSYNGQFF
TGTGCCAGCAGCCCCTCATTACCAGGGTCCTACAATGGGCAGTTCTTC
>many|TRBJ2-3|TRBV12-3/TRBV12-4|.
CASSLPRAATTSTDTQYF
TGTGCCAGCAGTTTACCCCGGGCCGCAACCACTAGCACAGATACGCAGTATTTT
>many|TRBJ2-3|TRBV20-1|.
CSAVTGTLKVDTQYF
TGCAGTGCTGTAACCGGGACTTTAAAGGTCGATACGCAGTATTTT
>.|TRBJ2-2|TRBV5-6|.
CASSTGQCLRHTGELFF
TGTGCCAGCAGCACCGGACAGTGCTTGAGGCACACCGGGGAGCTGTTTTTT
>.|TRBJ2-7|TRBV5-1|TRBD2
CASSFLGLASYEQNF
TGCGCCAGCAGCTTTTTGGGACTAGCGTCGTACGAGCAGAACTTC
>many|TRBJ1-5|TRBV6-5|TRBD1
CASSRTGYSNQPQHF
TGTGCCAGCAGTCGGACAGGATATAGCAATCAGCCCCAGCATTTT
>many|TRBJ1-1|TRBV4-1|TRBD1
CASSQGDRMDTEAFF
TGCGCCAGCAGCCAAGGGGACAGAATGGACACTGAAGCTTTCTTT
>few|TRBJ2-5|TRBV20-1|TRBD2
CSARDLSLAEETQYF
TGCAGTGCTAGAGATCTGTCACTAGCGGAAGAGACCCAGTACTTC
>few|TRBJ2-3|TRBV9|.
CASSGRDDTDTQYF
TGTGCCAGCAGTGGGAGAGACGACACAGATACGCAGTATTTT
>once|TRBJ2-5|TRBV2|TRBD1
CASFDRGKRTQYF
TGTGCCAGCTTTGACAGGGGGAAGCGGACCCAGTACTTC
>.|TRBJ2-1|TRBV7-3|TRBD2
CASSPLSSGINSEQFF
TGTGCCAGCAGCCCGTTGTCTAGCGGGATAAACAGTGAGCAGTTCTTC
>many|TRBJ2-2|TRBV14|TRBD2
CASSPLATNTGELFF
TGTGCCAGCAGCCCACTAGCGACCAACACCGGGGAGCTGTTTTTT
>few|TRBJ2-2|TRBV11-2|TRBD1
CASSSGTGTNTGELFF
TGTGCCAGCAGCTCCGGGACAGGGACGAACACCGGGGAGCTGTTTTTT
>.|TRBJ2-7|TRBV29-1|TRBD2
CSVEFWDGRTSGPNYEQYF
TGCAGCGTTGAGTTCTGGGACGGACGGACTAGCGGTCCTAACTACGAGCAGTACTTC
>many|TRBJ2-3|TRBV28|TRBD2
CASSFSGSTDTQYF
TGTGCCAGCAGTTTTAGCGGGAGCACAGATACGCAGTATTTT
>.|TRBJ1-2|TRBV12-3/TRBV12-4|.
CASSFSTVIYGYTF
TGTGCCAGCAGTTTCTCAACAGTCATTTATGGCTACACCTTC
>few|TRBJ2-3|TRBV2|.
CANSVFKGGKSTDTQYF
TGTGCCAACAGTGTTTTCAAGGGAGGCAAGAGCACAGATACGCAGTATTTT
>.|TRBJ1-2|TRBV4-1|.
CASSQDNRQNYGYTF
TGCGCCAGCAGCCAAGATAATCGACAGAACTATGGCTACACCTTC
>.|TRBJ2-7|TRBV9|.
CASSHQDHSYEQYF
TGTGCCAGCAGCCATCAGGACCACTCCTACGAGCAGTACTTC
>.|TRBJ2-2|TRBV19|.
CASSIGRSTGELFF
TGTGCCAGTAGTATAGGACGCAGCACCGGGGAGCTGTTTTTT
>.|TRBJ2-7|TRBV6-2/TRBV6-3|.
CASSPPVRQGTYEQYF
TGTGCCAGCAGCCCCCCAGTGAGGCAGGGGACATACGAGCAGTACTTC
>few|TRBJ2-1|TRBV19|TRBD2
CASSIEPSGIPDEQFF
TGTGCCAGTAGTATAGAACCAAGCGGGATCCCGGATGAGCAGTTCTTC
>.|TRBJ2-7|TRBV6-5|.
CASGAWGLYEQYF
TGTGCCAGCGGCGCGTGGGGTTTATACGAGCAGTACTTC
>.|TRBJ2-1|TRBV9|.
CASSAEQFF
TGTGCCAGCAGTGCTGAGCAGTTCTTC
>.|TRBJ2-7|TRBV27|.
CASTSRQGPSYEQYF
TGTGCCAGCACCTCACGGCAGGGTCCTTCCTACGAGCAGTACTTC
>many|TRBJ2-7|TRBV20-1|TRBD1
CSARDKTGGSYEQYF
TGCAGTGCTAGAGACAAGACAGGGGGCTCCTACGAGCAGTACTTC
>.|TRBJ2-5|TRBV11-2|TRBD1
CASSLPGTGGETQYF
TGTGCCAGCAGCCTGCCCGGGACAGGGGGAGAGACCCAGTACTTC
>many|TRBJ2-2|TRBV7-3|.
CASSLLDTGELFF
TGTGCCAGCAGCTTACTAGACACCGGGGAGCTGTTTTTT
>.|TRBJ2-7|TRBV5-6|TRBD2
CASSSMIFPSGGPYEQYF
TGTGCCAGCAGCTCCATGATTTTCCCTAGCGGGGGCCCCTACGAGCAGTACTTC
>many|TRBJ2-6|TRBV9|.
CASSEVSGANVLTF
TGTGCCAGCAGCGAGGTCTCTGGGGCCAACGTCCTGACTTTC
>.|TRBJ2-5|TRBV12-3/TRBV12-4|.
CASSFSGGTPYF
TGTGCCAGCAGTTTTTCCGGGGGGACACCGTACTTC
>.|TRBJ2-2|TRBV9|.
CDSSVYAGADGELFF
TGTGACAGCAGCGTATACGCGGGGGCGGACGGGGAGCTGTTTTTT
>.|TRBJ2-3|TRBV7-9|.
CASSSGLSDTQNF
TGTGCCAGCAGCTCCGGACTATCTGATACGCAGAATTTT